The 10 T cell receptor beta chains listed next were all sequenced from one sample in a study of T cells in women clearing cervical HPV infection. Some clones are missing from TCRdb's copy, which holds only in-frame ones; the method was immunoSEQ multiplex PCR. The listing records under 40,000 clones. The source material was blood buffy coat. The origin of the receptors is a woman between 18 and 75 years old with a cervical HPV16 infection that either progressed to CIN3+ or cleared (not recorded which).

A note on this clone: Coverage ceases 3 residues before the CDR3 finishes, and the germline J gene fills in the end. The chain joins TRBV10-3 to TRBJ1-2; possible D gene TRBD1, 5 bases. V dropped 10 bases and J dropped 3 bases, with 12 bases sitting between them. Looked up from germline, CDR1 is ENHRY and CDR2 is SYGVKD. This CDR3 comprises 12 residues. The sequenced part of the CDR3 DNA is TGTGCCACCCAGGGCGGGGACTATGGC. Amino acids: CATQGGDYG. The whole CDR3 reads CATQGGDYGYTF.

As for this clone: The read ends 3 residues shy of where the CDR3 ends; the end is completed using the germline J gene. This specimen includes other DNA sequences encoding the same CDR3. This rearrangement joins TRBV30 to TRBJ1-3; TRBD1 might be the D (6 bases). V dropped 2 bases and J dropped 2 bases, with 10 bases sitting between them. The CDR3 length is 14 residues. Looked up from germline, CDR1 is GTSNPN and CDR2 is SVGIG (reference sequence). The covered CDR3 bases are TGTGCCTGGAGTACAGGGATAGCTGGAAACACC. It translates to CAWSTGIAGNT. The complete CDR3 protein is CAWSTGIAGNTIYF.

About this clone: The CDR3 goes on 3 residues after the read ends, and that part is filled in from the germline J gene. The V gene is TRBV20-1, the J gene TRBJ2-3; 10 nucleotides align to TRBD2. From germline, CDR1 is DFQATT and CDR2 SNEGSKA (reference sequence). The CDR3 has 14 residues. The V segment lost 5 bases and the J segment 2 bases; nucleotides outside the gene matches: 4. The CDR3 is CSAWTSGYTDTQYF. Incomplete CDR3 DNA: TGCAGTGCTTGGACTAGCGGATACACAGATACG.

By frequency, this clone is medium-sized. The CDR3 spells CAAASSGDSYEQYF. The covered CDR3 bases are TGTGCCGCCGCCTCTAGCGGGGACTCCTACGAG. The chain uses TRBV10-3 and TRBJ2-7; 9 bases match TRBD2. The read ends 3 residues early relative to the CDR3; the germline J gene fills the gap. Losses at the gene ends were 11 bases for V and 0 bases for J; bases not matched to a gene: 8. The germline V gene encodes CDR1 ENHRY and CDR2 SYGVKD. There are 14 residues in the CDR3.

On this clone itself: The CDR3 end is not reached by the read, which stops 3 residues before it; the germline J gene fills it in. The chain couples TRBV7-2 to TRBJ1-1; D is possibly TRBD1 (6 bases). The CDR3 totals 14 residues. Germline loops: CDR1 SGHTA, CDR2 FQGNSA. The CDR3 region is CASSFIPGAGGAFF. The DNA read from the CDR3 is TGTGCCAGCAGCTTTATCCCAGGGGCGGGGGGA.

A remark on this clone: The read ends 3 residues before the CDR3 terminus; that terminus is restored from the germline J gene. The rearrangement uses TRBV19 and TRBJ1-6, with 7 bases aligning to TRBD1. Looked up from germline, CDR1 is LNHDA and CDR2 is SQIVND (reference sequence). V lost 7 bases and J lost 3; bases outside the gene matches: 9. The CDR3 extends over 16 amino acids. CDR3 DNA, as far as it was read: TGTGCCAGTAATGCCGGGACAGCACACTATAATTCACCC. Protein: CASNAGTAHYNSP. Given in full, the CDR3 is CASNAGTAHYNSPLHF.

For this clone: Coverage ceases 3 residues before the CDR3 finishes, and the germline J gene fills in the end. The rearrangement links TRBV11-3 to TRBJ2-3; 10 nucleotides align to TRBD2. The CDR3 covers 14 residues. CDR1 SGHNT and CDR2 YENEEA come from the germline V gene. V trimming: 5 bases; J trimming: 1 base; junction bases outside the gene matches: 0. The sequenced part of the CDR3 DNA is TGTGCCAGCAGCGGGACTAGCGGCACAGATACG. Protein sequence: CASSGTSGTDT. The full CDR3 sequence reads CASSGTSGTDTQYF.

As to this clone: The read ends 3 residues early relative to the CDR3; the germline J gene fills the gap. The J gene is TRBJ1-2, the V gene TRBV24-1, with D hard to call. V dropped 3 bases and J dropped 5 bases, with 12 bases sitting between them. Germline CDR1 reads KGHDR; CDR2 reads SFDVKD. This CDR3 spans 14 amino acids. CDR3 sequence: CATSDGNGLYGYTF. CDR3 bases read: TGTGCCACCAGTGATGGCAACGGACTTTATGGC.

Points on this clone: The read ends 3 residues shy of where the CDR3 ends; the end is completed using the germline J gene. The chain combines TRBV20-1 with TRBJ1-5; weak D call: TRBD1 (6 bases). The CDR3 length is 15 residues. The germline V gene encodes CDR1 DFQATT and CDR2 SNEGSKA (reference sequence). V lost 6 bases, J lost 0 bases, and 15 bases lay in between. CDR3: CSAIPGQFSNQPQHF. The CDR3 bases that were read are TGCAGTGCAATCCCAGGACAGTTTAGCAATCAGCCC.

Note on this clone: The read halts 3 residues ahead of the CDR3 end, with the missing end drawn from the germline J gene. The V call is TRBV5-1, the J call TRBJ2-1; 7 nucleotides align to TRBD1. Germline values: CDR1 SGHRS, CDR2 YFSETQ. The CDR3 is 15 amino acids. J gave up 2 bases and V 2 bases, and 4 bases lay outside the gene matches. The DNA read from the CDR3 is TGCGCCAGCAGCTTACAGGGGCCTCCCTACAATGAG. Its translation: CASSLQGPPYNE. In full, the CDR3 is CASSLQGPPYNEQFF.